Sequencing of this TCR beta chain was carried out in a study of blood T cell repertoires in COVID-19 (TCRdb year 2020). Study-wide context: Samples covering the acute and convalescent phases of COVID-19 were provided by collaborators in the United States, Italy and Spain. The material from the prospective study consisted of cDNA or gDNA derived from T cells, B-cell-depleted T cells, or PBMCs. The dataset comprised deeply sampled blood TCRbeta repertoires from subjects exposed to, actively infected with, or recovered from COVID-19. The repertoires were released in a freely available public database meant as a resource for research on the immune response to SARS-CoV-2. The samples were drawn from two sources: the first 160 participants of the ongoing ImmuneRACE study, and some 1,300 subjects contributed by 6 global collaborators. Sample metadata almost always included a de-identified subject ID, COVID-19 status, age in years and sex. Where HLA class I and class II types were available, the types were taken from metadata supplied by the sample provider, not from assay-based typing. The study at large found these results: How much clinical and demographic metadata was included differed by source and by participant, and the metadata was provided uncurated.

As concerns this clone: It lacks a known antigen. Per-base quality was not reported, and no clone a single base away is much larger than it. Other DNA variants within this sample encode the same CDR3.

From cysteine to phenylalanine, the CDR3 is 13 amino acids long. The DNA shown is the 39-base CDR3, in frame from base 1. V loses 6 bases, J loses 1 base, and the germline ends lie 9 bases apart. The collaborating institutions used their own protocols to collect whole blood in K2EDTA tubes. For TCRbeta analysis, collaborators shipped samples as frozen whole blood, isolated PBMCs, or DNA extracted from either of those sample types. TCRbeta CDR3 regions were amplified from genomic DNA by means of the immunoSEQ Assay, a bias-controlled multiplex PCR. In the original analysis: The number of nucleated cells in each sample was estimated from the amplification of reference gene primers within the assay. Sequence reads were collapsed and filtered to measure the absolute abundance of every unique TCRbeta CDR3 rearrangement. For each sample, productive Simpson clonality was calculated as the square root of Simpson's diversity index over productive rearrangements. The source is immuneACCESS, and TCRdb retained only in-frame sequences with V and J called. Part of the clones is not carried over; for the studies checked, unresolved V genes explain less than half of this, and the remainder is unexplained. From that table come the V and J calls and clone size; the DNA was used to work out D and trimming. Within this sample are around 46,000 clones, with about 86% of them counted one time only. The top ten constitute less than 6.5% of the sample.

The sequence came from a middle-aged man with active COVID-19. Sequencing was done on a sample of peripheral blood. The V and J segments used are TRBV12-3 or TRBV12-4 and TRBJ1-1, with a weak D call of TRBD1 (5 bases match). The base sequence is TGTGCCAGCAGCCTTACAGGGAACACTGAAGCTTTCTTT. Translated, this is CASSLTGNTEAFF.